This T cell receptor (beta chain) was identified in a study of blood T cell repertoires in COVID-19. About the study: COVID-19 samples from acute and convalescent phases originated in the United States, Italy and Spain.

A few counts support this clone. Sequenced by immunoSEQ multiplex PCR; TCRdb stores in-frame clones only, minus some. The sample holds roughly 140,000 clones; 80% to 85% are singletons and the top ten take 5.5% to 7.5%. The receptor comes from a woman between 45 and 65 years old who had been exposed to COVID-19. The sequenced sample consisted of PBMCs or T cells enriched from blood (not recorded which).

The CDR3 reads CASSEVGGGTEAFF. The CDR3 DNA follows: TGTGCCAGCAGTGAAGTCGGGGGTGGCACTGAAGCTTTCTTT. The chain combines TRBV6-1 with TRBJ1-1; possibly TRBD1 for D (5 bases). The length of the CDR3 is 14 residues. Germline V gene lookup returns CDR1 MNHNS and CDR2 SASEGT. V was shortened by 1 base and J by 4 bases, with 10 bases between the two germline ends.